This T cell receptor beta chain is from a study of T cells in Graves' hyperthyroidism and ophthalmopathy. About the study: Specimen type is peripheral blood, collected at initial diagnosis prior to any treatment. Whole-study results and caveats: Blood held most thyroid clonotypes expanded above 0.001 frequency.

As regards this clonotype: Its cognate antigen is unknown.

The CDR3 runs to 8 residues. In germline, CDR1 is MNHNS, CDR2 SASEGT. V lost 11 bases, J lost 5 bases, and 3 bases lay in between. Researchers amplified the TCR beta CDR3 regions from RNA transcripts. TCR CDR3 underwent first-round RT-PCR with the HTBI primer set. Each CDR3 protein gets one entry after TCRdb re-called the multiplex PCR reads with MiXCR. Of about 400,000 distinct CDR3 sequences in the sample, 14% to 15% were seen once. Not enrolled were patients with uncontrolled infection, other autoimmune disease, pregnancy or lactation. In making diagnoses, clinical symptoms, serum thyroxine and TRAb, thyroid ultrasound and orbital computed tomography were all used.

V and J are TRBV6-1 and TRBJ2-5, with D uncertain. The TCR originated in a man aged 18 to 29 with Graves' ophthalmopathy. Sample: blood. The CDR3 sequence: CAGETQYF. Here the CDR3 DNA reads TGTGCCGGGGAGACCCAGTACTTC.